This T cell receptor (beta chain) was sequenced during a study of shared clonotypes between healthy human individuals. This CDR3 spans 16 amino acids. CDR1 is SGHRS, CDR2 YFSETQ, per germline. The ends were cut back, 0 bases at V and 0 bases at J, with 10 bases in the middle. General study results and limits: The generation probabilities recorded for non-shared clonotypes fell below those of clonotypes shared by all four donors. Sampling covered nothing but blood. Tissue TCR repertoires likely differ from those found in blood.

Investigators spread the genomic DNA of each subset evenly over several immunoSEQ plates. In the authors' methods: In the immunoSEQ data, sequences were junction-only and lacked quality scores, so filtering differed. Profiling relied on immunoSEQ multiplex PCR, and the TCRdb table lists in-frame clones only, not all of them. V, J and clone size derive from that table, while D and trimming were established from the DNA sequence. Here the sample spans about 340,000 clones, more than 60% being singletons. Comments on this clone: The antigen remains undetermined.

This chain uses TRBV5-1 with TRBJ2-4; D is perhaps TRBD2 (6 bases). This TCR was recovered from a man younger than 45 in good health. The material sequenced was memory CD4+ T cells sorted from blood. The subset denotes: CD45RA-negative fraction. CDR3 DNA sequence: TGCGCCAGCAGCTTGGTCGGGGGTTTAGCCAAAAACATTCAGTACTTC. Amino acids: CASSLVGGLAKNIQYF.